The T cell receptor beta chain under discussion was sequenced for a study of OX40 agonist ivuxolimab in advanced cancers. Using immunoSEQ multiplex PCR, the repertoire was profiled, and TCRdb retains in-frame clones only, with some absent. The sample includes roughly 86,000 clones, 75% to 90% of them seen just once. The sample holds one count of this clone. Per the germline V gene, CDR1 is SGHTA and CDR2 is FQGNSA. V shed 1 base and J 5 bases; nucleotides not matched to a gene: 13. The CDR3 covers 17 residues. The specimen was CD4+ or CD8+ T cells sorted from blood, collected in a trial of the OX40 agonist ivuxolimab. The TCR originated in an adult with an advanced solid tumor such as melanoma, head and neck, liver or kidney cancer. The chain joins TRBV7-2 to TRBJ2-7, with 8 bases identical to TRBD2. CDR3 loop: CASSLGWRGLAGNEQYF. The CDR3 bases are TGTGCCAGCAGCTTAGGATGGAGGGGCCTAGCGGGTAACGAGCAGTACTTC.